The rows below give T cell receptor beta chains drawn from one sample of a study of lymphopenia after photon versus proton radiotherapy. Sequencing used immunoSEQ multiplex PCR; TCRdb keeps in-frame clones, though not all of them. The sample holds 70,000 or so clones, around 90% seen once. The sequencing used peripheral blood, collected from a patient treated with photon-based radiotherapy. All receptors come from a woman in her sixties or seventies with pancreatic cancer. CDR3s include the opening cysteine and the closing phenylalanine or tryptophan. A D gene is named only where the DNA matches it firmly. Where a row states a size, it is once, few, many or the class of an expanded clone; other rows omit it.

len: 12
abundance: -
j_gene: TRBJ2-3
v_gene: TRBV6-5
d_gene: -
CDR3nt: TGTGCCAGCAGTTCGAGGGGTGCGACGCAGTATTTT
CDR3aa: CASSSRGATQYF

len: 13
abundance: once
j_gene: TRBJ2-5
v_gene: TRBV7-2
d_gene: -
CDR3nt: TGTGCCAGCAGCCATGACGGCAACCGGACCCAGTACTTC
CDR3aa: CASSHDGNRTQYF

len: 16
abundance: -
j_gene: TRBJ2-1
v_gene: TRBV9
d_gene: TRBD1
CDR3nt: TGTGCCAGCAGCGCATTCGGGACAGGGGCCACCAATGAGCAGTTCTTC
CDR3aa: CASSAFGTGATNEQFF

len: 15
abundance: once
j_gene: TRBJ2-7
v_gene: TRBV28
d_gene: TRBD2
CDR3nt: TGTGCCAGCGGGACTAGCGGGAGACGGTCCTACGAGCAGTACTTC
CDR3aa: CASGTSGRRSYEQYF

len: 18
abundance: -
j_gene: TRBJ2-4
v_gene: TRBV19
d_gene: -
CDR3nt: TGTGCCAGTAGAGCCAGGGGATCCGGTTTCCGGATCCAAAACATTCAGTACTTC
CDR3aa: CASRARGSGFRIQNIQYF

len: 13
abundance: few
j_gene: TRBJ1-2
v_gene: TRBV6-1
d_gene: -
CDR3nt: TGTGCCAGCAGTGGAGGGACGGGGGGAGGCTACACCTTC
CDR3aa: CASSGGTGGGYTF

len: 14
abundance: -
j_gene: TRBJ2-5
v_gene: TRBV7-9
d_gene: -
CDR3nt: TGTGCCAGCAGCCCACAGGGCTTTCTGGGGACCCAGTACTTC
CDR3aa: CASSPQGFLGTQYF

len: 13
abundance: -
j_gene: TRBJ2-5
v_gene: TRBV10-1
d_gene: -
CDR3nt: TGCGCCAGCAGTGATCAGGGCGTCCCGACCCAGTACTTC
CDR3aa: CASSDQGVPTQYF

len: 20
abundance: -
j_gene: TRBJ2-1
v_gene: TRBV28
d_gene: TRBD2
CDR3nt: TGTGCCAGCAGAGATGTGTCGGGAGGAAACCCCAACCCCTTTTACAATGAGCAGTTCTTC
CDR3aa: CASRDVSGGNPNPFYNEQFF

len: 14
abundance: -
j_gene: TRBJ1-4
v_gene: TRBV19
d_gene: -
CDR3nt: TGTGCCAGTAGTATCAAACGCACTAATGAAAAACTGTTTTTT
CDR3aa: CASSIKRTNEKLFF

len: 14
abundance: once
j_gene: TRBJ2-1
v_gene: TRBV27
d_gene: TRBD2
CDR3nt: TGTGCCAGCAGTCCCTGGGGGACTAGTAATGAGCAGTTCTTC
CDR3aa: CASSPWGTSNEQFF

len: 18
abundance: -
j_gene: TRBJ2-2
v_gene: TRBV12-2
d_gene: -
CDR3nt: TGTGCAAGTCGCTTAGAAGATCTAGCGGGAGGGGAACCCGGGGAGCTGTTTTTT
CDR3aa: CASRLEDLAGGEPGELFF